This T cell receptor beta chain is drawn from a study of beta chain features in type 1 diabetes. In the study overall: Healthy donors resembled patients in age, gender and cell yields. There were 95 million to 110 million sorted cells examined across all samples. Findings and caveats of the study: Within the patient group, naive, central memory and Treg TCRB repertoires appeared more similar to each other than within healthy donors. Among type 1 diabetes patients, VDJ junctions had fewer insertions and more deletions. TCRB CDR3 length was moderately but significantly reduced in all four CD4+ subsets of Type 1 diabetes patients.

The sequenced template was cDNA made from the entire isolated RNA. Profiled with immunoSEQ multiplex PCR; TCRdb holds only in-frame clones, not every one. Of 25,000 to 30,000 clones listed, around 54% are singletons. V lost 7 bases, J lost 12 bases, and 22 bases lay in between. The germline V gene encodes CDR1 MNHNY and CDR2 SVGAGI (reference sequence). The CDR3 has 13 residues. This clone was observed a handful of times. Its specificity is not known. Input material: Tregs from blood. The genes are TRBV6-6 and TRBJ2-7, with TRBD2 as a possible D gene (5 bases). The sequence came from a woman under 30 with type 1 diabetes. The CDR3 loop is CASTGSGNRAWYF. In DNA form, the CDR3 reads TGTGCCAGCACGGGGTCCGGAAATCGGGCCTGGTACTTC.